The TCR beta chain described here comes from a study of blood T cells in healthy people across ages. The length of the CDR3 is 12 residues. Germline V lookup: CDR1 SGHKS, CDR2 YYEKEE (reference sequence). V lost 0 bases to trimming and J lost 9 bases, with 10 bases between them. Next came a second PCR, run for about 6 to 12 cycles, which used a sample-barcoded 5' primer along with a J-beta primer mix. Each CDR3 protein gets one entry after TCRdb re-called the 5' RACE reads with MiXCR. In the table there are about 1.5 million distinct CDR3 sequences, 35% to 45% of which are singletons. The clonotype originates from a woman between 18 and 29 years old in good health. The sequencing input was blood. V and J are TRBV5-5 and TRBJ2-7; unclear D gene. For the CDR3, the DNA is TGTGCCAGCAGCTTGGCCGAAAACTGGCAGTACTTC. This sequence encodes CASSLAENWQYF.